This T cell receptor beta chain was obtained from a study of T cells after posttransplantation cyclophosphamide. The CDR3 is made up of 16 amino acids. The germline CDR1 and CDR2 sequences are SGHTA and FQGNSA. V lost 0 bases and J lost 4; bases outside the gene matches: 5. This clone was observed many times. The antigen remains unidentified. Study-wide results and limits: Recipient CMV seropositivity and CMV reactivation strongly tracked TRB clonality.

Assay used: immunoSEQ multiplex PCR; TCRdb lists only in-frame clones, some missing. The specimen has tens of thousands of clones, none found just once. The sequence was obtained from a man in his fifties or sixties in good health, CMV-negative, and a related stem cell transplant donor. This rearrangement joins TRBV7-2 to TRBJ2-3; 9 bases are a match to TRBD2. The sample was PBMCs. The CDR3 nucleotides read TGTGCCAGCAGCTTAGCGGCGGGGGGGCGCTCAGATACGCAGTATTTT. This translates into CASSLAAGGRSDTQYF.